These 23 T cell receptor beta chains came from one sample sequenced in a study of cytomegalovirus exposure and HLA in healthy donors. The study ran its PCR with 60 Vbeta and 13 Jbeta primers. Sequencing used immunoSEQ multiplex PCR; TCRdb keeps in-frame clones, though not all of them. The sample shows roughly 100,000 clones, around four fifths of them seen only once. The sample consisted of PBMCs. These receptors all come from a woman in her late teens or twenties in good health and CMV-seropositive.

The V call is TRBV2, the J call TRBJ1-4; D not resolved. The germline CDR1 and CDR2 sequences are SNHLY and FYNNEI. V was trimmed by 4 bases and J by 5 bases, leaving 17 bases between them. The CDR3 has 16 residues. The CDR3 bases are TGTGCCAGCAGTGTGTCGGACGGAGGCATCAATGAAAAACTGTTTTTT. Amino acid sequence: CASSVSDGGINEKLFF.

The chain is built from TRBV5-1 and TRBJ2-3, with D tentatively TRBD2 (5 bases). The length of the CDR3 is 15 residues. V lost 0 bases and J lost 1, with 9 bases in between. Germline CDR1 SGHRS, CDR2 YFSETQ. The DNA of the CDR3 is TGCGCCAGCAGCTTGGACGGGGAGCGCACAGATACGCAGTATTTT. It is translated as CASSLDGERTDTQYF. Full variable domain (missing parts from reference TRBV5-1 and TRBJ2-3): KAGVTQTPRYLIKTRGQQVTLSCSPISGHRSVSWYQQTPGQGLQFLFEYFSETQRNKGNFPGRFSGRQFSNSRSEMNVSTLELGDSALYLCASSLDGERTDTQYFGPGTRLTVL.

For the CDR3, the DNA is TGTGCCAGCAGCCACGGACTAAACTACAATGAGCAGTTCTTC. It translates to CASSHGLNYNEQFF. V and J are TRBV4-2 and TRBJ2-1, with D perhaps matching TRBD2 (6 bases). CDR1 and CDR2 (germline): LGHNA, YNFKEQ. V was clipped by 3 bases and J by 3 bases, with 9 bases between them. This CDR3 comprises 14 residues.

The CDR3 loop reads CAISSPWTSESTDTQYF. CDR3 nucleotides: TGTGCCATCAGTTCTCCGTGGACTAGCGAAAGCACAGATACGCAGTATTTT. The chain employs TRBV10-3 and TRBJ2-3, with 9 bases matching TRBD2. Germline V gives CDR1 ENHRY, CDR2 SYGVKD. The trim removed 5 bases at V and 0 bases at J, leaving 9 bases unmatched. This CDR3 spans 17 amino acids.

This chain joins TRBV12-5 and TRBJ1-1, with TRBD1 matching 8 bases. The CDR3 contains 13 residues. Germline CDR1 and CDR2: LGHNT and FRNRAP. The junction had 6 bases not matched to a gene; V was cut back by 2 bases and J by 10 bases. The CDR3 bases are TGTGCTAGTGGTTTGCCCTGGACAGGGACAGCTTTCTTT. Its protein is CASGLPWTGTAFF. Supplemented by reference TRBV12-5 and TRBJ1-1, the full variable domain reads DARVTQTPRHKVTEMGQEVTMRCQPILGHNTVFWYRQTMMQGLELLAYFRNRAPLDDSGMPKDRFSAEMPDATLATLKIQPSEPRDSAVYFCASGLPWTGTAFFGQGTRLTVV.

This chain joins TRBV5-4 and TRBJ1-2; D gene unclear. This CDR3 contains 14 residues. The germline V gene has CDR1 SGHNT and CDR2 YYREEE (reference sequence). Trimming stripped 4 bases from V and 8 bases from J, with 18 bases between. The CDR3 spells CASSHKTTAVGYTF. DNA for the CDR3: TGTGCCAGCAGCCACAAGACAACAGCGGTGGGCTACACCTTC.

The V call is TRBV29-1, the J call TRBJ2-5; D remains unclear. In germline, CDR1 is SQVTM, CDR2 ANQGSEA. The V and J ends lost 7 bases and 0 bases respectively, with 9 bases between them. The CDR3 has 12 residues. CDR3 nucleotide sequence: TGCAGCGCCCGTCGGGACCAAGAGACCCAGTACTTC. It specifies CSARRDQETQYF.

The chain combines TRBV4-1 with TRBJ2-2; no reliable D call. The V gene's germline CDR1 is MGHRA and CDR2 YSYEKL. The CDR3 is 18 residues long. Trimming cost V 4 bases and J 0 bases, with 18 bases left between them. The CDR3 loop is CASSPPSRDATNTGELFF. In DNA, the CDR3 is TGCGCCAGCAGCCCTCCTAGTCGAGACGCGACGAACACCGGGGAGCTGTTTTTT.

V and J are TRBV6-5 and TRBJ2-7, with 11 nucleotides matching TRBD1. J lost 3 bases, V lost 5 bases, and 3 bases had no gene match. The CDR3 spans 14 residues. Germline loops: CDR1 MNHEY, CDR2 SVGAGI. The CDR3 reads CASSRGTGGYEQYF. The CDR3 nucleotides read TGTGCCAGCAGTCGGGGGACAGGGGGCTACGAGCAGTACTTC.

The V call is TRBV4-1, the J call TRBJ2-1; D perhaps matches TRBD2 (5 bases). Trimming took off 6 bases at V and 5 bases at J, with 14 bases between the two ends. Germline assignment: CDR1 MGHRA and CDR2 YSYEKL. The CDR3 is 14 amino acids. CDR3 DNA: TGCGCCAGCAGGTCCAGCGGCCCCAACAATGAGCAGTTCTTC. Translated: CASRSSGPNNEQFF.

This clone has only a few counts. The V gene is TRBV19, the J gene TRBJ1-1; tentatively, D is TRBD1 (6 bases). The germline V gene has CDR1 LNHDA and CDR2 SQIVND (reference sequence). Deletions cut 8 bases from V and 5 bases from J, with 18 bases between. The CDR3 is 14 residues long. The CDR3 here is CASSRGKTGTEAFF. CDR3 nucleotides: TGTGCCAGTTCCAGGGGCAAAACAGGGACTGAAGCTTTCTTT.

The V and J genes are TRBV5-1 and TRBJ2-5; D uncertain. Germline CDR1 reads SGHRS; CDR2 reads YFSETQ. V was shortened by 5 bases and J by 2 bases, with 4 bases between the two germline ends. The CDR3 consists of 11 residues. In DNA form, the CDR3 reads TGCGCCAGCAGTACTCAAGAGACCCAGTACTTC. This gives the protein CASSTQETQYF.

The rearrangement joins TRBV4-1 to TRBJ2-5; D is perhaps TRBD2 (6 bases). Germline lookup yields CDR1 MGHRA and CDR2 YSYEKL. V lost 0 bases to trimming and J lost 6 bases, with 11 bases between them. The CDR3 covers 14 residues. The CDR3: CASSQETSRKTQYF. CDR3 sequence (DNA): TGCGCCAGCAGCCAAGAGACTAGTCGTAAGACCCAGTACTTC.

This chain links TRBV2 with TRBJ2-7; 7 bases map to TRBD2. In germline, CDR1 is SNHLY, CDR2 FYNNEI. This CDR3 has 16 amino acids. The V and J ends lost 0 bases and 2 bases, in that order; junction bases with no gene match: 7. In DNA form, the CDR3 reads TGTGCCAGCAGTGAAGCGGAATCCAGCGGGGCCTACGAGCAGTACTTC. It encodes CASSEAESSGAYEQYF.

This chain links TRBV21-1 with TRBJ1-5; the table names TRBD1, a call not compared with the DNA. TRBV21-1 is a recognized pseudogene. This CDR3 spans 19 amino acids. CDR3 residues: CASSKQLSTDRERNQPQHF. The DNA for the CDR3 is TGTGCCAGCAGCAAACAACTATCCACGGACAGGGAAAGGAATCAGCCCCAGCATTTT.

The CDR3 nucleotides are TGTGCCAGCAGCTTATCGCCCCCTACTTTTGGGGCCAACGTCCTGACTTTC. This encodes CASSLSPPTFGANVLTF. The rearrangement links TRBV7-2 to TRBJ2-6; D gene ambiguous. V dropped 2 bases and J dropped 3 bases, with 14 bases sitting between them. The CDR3 covers 17 residues. CDR1 SGHTA and CDR2 FQGNSA come from the germline V gene. Variable domain in full (rest from reference TRBV7-2 and TRBJ2-6): GAGVSQSPSNKVTEKGKDVELRCDPISGHTALYWYRQSLGQGLEFLIYFQGNSAPDKSGLPSDRFSAERTGGSVSTLTIQRTQQEDSAVYLCASSLSPPTFGANVLTFGAGSRLTVL.

The V call is TRBV10-3, the J call TRBJ2-3, with 8 bases aligning to TRBD2. V was pared by 7 bases and J by 2 bases, with 5 bases of the junction left unmatched. The CDR3 has 14 residues. Germline V gene lookup returns CDR1 ENHRY and CDR2 SYGVKD. CDR3 residues: CAINVAGFTDTQYF. The CDR3 DNA reads as TGTGCCATCAATGTAGCGGGGTTCACAGATACGCAGTATTTT.

This clone was seen only a few times. This sequence joins TRBV28 and TRBJ1-2; tentatively, D is TRBD1 (5 bases). Trimming removed 5 bases from V and 2 bases from J, with 9 bases in between. CDR1 and CDR2 (germline): MDHEN, SYDVKM. This CDR3 spans 13 amino acids. CDR3 residues: CASSTQANYGYTF. Here the CDR3 DNA reads TGTGCCAGCAGTACACAGGCGAACTATGGCTACACCTTC.

Here the CDR3 reads CASSLGLLSYEQYF. The CDR3 DNA reads TGTGCCAGCAGCTTGGGGCTTTTGAGCTACGAGCAGTACTTC. The rearrangement uses TRBV7-2 and TRBJ2-7, with a weak D call TRBD1 (5 bases). Germline V gene sequence: CDR1 SGHTA, CDR2 FQGNSA. The CDR3 covers 14 residues. Trimming cost V 3 bases and J 3 bases, with 12 bases left between them.

This clone was recorded a few times. The rearrangement joins TRBV29-1 to TRBJ2-2; D is unclear. The CDR3 totals 14 residues. Germline CDR1 SQVTM, CDR2 ANQGSEA. Trimming took off 6 bases at V and 2 bases at J, with 13 bases between the two ends. This chain's CDR3 is CSVLEARNTGELFF. CDR3 DNA sequence: TGCAGCGTCCTAGAGGCAAGAAACACCGGGGAGCTGTTTTTT.

The V call is TRBV6-5, the J call TRBJ2-2; 9 bases are shared with TRBD1. The CDR3 consists of 15 residues. J was trimmed by 4 bases and V by 2 bases; bases with no gene match: 2. The germline CDR1 and CDR2 sequences are MNHEY and SVGAGI. The CDR3 loop reads CASSYRTGVTGELFF. The CDR3 DNA is TGTGCCAGCAGTTACCGGACAGGGGTCACCGGGGAGCTGTTTTTT.

The chain uses TRBV9 and TRBJ2-5; 7 bases align to TRBD2. Germline values: CDR1 SGDLS, CDR2 YYNGEE. CDR3 length equals 18 residues. Germline trimming cut 0 bases from V and 3 bases from J; bases unmatched to any gene: 14. CDR3 nucleotide sequence: TGTGCCAGCAGCGTAGGGCCCCAGGCGGGAGATCATGAAGAGACCCAGTACTTC. Protein: CASSVGPQAGDHEETQYF.

V gene TRBV28 combines with J gene TRBJ2-5, with 7 bases identical to TRBD2. The CDR3 extends over 16 amino acids. Per germline, CDR1 MDHEN and CDR2 SYDVKM. V shed 5 bases and J 0 bases; nucleotides not matched to a gene: 9. The CDR3 here is CASSPRRGVDQETQYF. CDR3 coding DNA: TGTGCCAGCAGTCCACGACGGGGGGTGGACCAAGAGACCCAGTACTTC.